This TCR beta chain stems from a study of T cells in localized non-small cell lung cancer. Findings and caveats of the study: Longer overall survival was linked to higher blood T cell density. Uninvolved adjacent lung showed peak T cell clonality, exceeding tumor. Adjacent lung had a median roughly 61 of the 100 largest tumor clones. Without multi-region sequencing, intratumor heterogeneity could not be excluded.

Germline-derived CDR1 and CDR2 are LGHNA and YNFKEQ. The V end lost 1 base, the J end lost 4 bases, and 11 bases lay between the germline ends. The CDR3 totals 14 residues. On this clone itself: Its antigen is still unknown.

Some clones are missing from TCRdb's copy, which holds only in-frame ones; the method was immunoSEQ multiplex PCR. The table includes tens of thousands of clones, over 65% detected once. The TCR originated in a woman between 35 and 75 years old with stage II squamous cell lung carcinoma. This specimen was PBMCs, taken before any cancer treatment. The chain employs TRBV4-2 and TRBJ2-7; D is undetermined. The CDR3 is CASSQGLVGYEQYF. As DNA, the CDR3 is TGTGCCAGCAGCCAAGGGCTTGTGGGATACGAGCAGTACTTC.